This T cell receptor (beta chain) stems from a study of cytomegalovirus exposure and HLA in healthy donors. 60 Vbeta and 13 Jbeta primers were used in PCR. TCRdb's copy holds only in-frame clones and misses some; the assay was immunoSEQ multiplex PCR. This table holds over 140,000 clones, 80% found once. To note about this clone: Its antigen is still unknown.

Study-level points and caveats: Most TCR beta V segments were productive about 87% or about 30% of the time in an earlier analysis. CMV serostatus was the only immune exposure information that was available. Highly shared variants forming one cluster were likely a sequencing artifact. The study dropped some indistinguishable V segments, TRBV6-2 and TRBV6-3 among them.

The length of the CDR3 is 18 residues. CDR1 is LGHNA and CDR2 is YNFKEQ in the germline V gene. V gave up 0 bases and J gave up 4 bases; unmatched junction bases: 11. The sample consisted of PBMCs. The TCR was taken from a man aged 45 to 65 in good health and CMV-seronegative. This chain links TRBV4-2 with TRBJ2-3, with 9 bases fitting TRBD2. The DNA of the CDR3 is TGTGCCAGCAGCCAAGAAGAAGTAGCGGGAGTTAGGGCAGATACGCAGTATTTT. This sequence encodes CASSQEEVAGVRADTQYF.